This T cell receptor beta chain was recorded in a study of cytomegalovirus exposure and HLA in healthy donors. The PCR contained 60 Vbeta and 13 Jbeta primers. Sequencing was performed with immunoSEQ multiplex PCR; in TCRdb, only in-frame clones are kept and a portion is missing. This table holds tens of thousands of clones. The CDR3 runs to 16 residues. Germline assignment: CDR1 SGHAT and CDR2 FQNNGV. V shed 0 bases and J shed 7 bases, with 15 bases lying between them. General study results and limits: In a later analysis, across HLA loci, associated TCR counts were highest for DRB1, lowest for HLA-C. There were about 160 TCR beta chains listed as cytomegalovirus-associated.

As concerns this clone: What it binds is unknown.

This sequence was found in a woman in her thirties or forties in good health and CMV-seropositive. The chain is built from TRBV11-2 and TRBJ1-4, with unresolved D. The sequenced sample consisted of PBMCs. The CDR3 reads CASSLETGARGEKLFF. DNA for the CDR3: TGTGCCAGCAGCTTAGAAACGGGCGCCCGGGGTGAAAAACTGTTTTTT.